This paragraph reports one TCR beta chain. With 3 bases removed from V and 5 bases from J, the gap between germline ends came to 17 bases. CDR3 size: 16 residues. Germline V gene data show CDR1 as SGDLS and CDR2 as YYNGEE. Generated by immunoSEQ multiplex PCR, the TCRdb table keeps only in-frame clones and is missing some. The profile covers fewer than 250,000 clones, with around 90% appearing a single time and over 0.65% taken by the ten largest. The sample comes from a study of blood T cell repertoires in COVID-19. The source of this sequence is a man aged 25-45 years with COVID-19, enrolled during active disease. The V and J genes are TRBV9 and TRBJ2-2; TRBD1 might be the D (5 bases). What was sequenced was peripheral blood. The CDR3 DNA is TGTGCCAGCAGCGCCCGAGACCTCAGGGCGACCGGGGAGCTGTTTTTT. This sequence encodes CASSARDLRATGELFF.